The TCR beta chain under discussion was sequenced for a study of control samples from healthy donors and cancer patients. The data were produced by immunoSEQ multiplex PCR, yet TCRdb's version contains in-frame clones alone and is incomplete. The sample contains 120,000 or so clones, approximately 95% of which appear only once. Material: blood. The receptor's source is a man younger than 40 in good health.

CDR3 in DNA: TGTGCCAGCAGTGCTCCCTCTAGCTCCTATAATTCACCCCTCCACTTT. Translation: CASSAPSSSYNSPLHF. The rearrangement joins TRBV6-1 to TRBJ1-6, with D hard to call. Trimming left V 4 bases short and J 0 bases short, with 10 bases between. The germline V gene has CDR1 MNHNS and CDR2 SASEGT. This CDR3 region has 16 residues.